Listed below are T cell receptor beta chains from one sample, sequenced in a study of cytomegalovirus exposure and HLA in healthy donors. Data came from immunoSEQ multiplex PCR; TCRdb stores just in-frame clones and leaves some out. The table lists tens of thousands of clones, about 81% of them singletons. Input material: PBMCs. The receptors shown here come from a man aged 50 to 60 in good health and CMV-seropositive. Each CDR3 is given without its conserved first and last residue. A D gene is named only where the DNA matches it firmly. Expanded clones are given a class, and other clones once, few, many or no size at all.

V,D,size,CDR3
TRBV4-3,TRBD1,-,ASSQDFGTGEEQY
TRBV15,-,once,ATSSGVGNEKLF
TRBV10-3,TRBD1,-,AISDGQGIYEQY
TRBV28,TRBD2,-,ASSLLAGVYEQY
TRBV7-3,TRBD2,-,ASSLPEREDPYNEQF
TRBV5-5,TRBD1,-,ASSTGQSLVGNQPQH
TRBV7-7,-,-,ASSLDMPGYGELF
TRBV5-1,TRBD1,-,ASSGAGGLYEQY
TRBV10-3,TRBD2,-,AISESGASGRAGVRNEQF
TRBV10-3,TRBD1,-,AISESTGGMSSEAF
TRBV7-8,-,-,ASSLLGGLNTEAF
TRBV10-1,-,-,ASSTGRPSNEQF
TRBV18,-,-,ASSPPSTASNQPQH
TRBV5-4,TRBD1,-,ASSPLPDRVDGYT
TRBV5-1,-,once,ASSLERGRNTGELF
TRBV11-2,-,-,ASSSPRAF
TRBV27,TRBD2,-,ASSLRLAGGPGELF